This T cell receptor beta chain was sequenced during a study of blood T cells in healthy people across ages. Study as a whole: About one barcoded beta molecule was captured per two T cells (by template switching).

This clonotype has a handful of counts. Every sample had a minimum of 6 million PBMCs isolated. A second roughly 7 to 11 cycle PCR used barcoded and J-beta primers. MiXCR was run by TCRdb on the 5' RACE reads, yielding one entry per CDR3 protein. The sample holds about 750,000 distinct CDR3 sequences, about 53% seen once. The J segment lost 3 bases and the V segment lost 3 bases, leaving 9 bases of the junction unmatched. This CDR3 spans 15 amino acids. Germline V gives CDR1 DFQATT, CDR2 SNEGSKA (reference sequence). The chain employs TRBV20-1 and TRBJ2-5, with 8 bases identical to TRBD2. The clonotype comes from a man older than 75 in good health. Sequenced: blood. CDR3 in DNA: TGCAGTGCTAGCCTACTAGCGGAGCCAAAAGAGACCCAGTACTTC. This sequence encodes CSASLLAEPKETQYF.